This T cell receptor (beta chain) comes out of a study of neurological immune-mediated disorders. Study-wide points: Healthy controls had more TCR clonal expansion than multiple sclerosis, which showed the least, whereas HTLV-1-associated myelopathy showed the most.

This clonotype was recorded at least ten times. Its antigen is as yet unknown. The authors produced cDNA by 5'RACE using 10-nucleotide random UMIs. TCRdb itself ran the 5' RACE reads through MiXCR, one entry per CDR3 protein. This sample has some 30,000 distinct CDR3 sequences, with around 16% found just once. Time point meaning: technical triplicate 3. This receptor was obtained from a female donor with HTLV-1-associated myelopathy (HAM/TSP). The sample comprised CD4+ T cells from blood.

The CDR3 DNA reads TGTGCCAGCAGCCCATGGACAGCCCAAGAGACCCAGTACTTC. Its protein is CASSPWTAQETQYF. V usage is TRBV5-4 and J usage is TRBJ2-5; D is possibly TRBD1 (6 bases). V shed 4 bases and J shed 1 base, with 11 bases lying between them. Germline-derived CDR1 and CDR2 are SGHNT and YYREEE (reference sequence). CDR3 length: 14 residues.